These 21 T cell receptor beta chains share one sample of origin, sequenced in a study of T-cell reconstitution after alpha-beta-depleted transplantation in children. During its preparation, the TCRbeta library received unique molecular identifiers. One entry per CDR3 protein, called by TCRdb with MiXCR from the PCR reads. The sample yields some 640,000 distinct CDR3 sequences, approximately 16% seen once. The source was PBMCs from the stem cell graft donor, collected from the stem cell graft. All receptors derive from a human donor who donated a stem cell graft to a child with acute myeloid leukemia.

This clonotype was detected many times. The V gene is TRBV27, the J gene TRBJ2-7; D call uncertain. With 5 bases removed from V and 5 bases from J, the gap between germline ends came to 13 bases. In germline, CDR1 is MNHEY, CDR2 SMNVEV (reference sequence). The CDR3 contains 13 residues. This CDR3 reads CASSPLSPHEQYF. The CDR3 DNA follows: TGTGCCAGCAGTCCCCTAAGTCCCCACGAGCAGTACTTC.

Many counts were recorded for this clonotype. The chain joins TRBV20-1 to TRBJ1-2; TRBD1 aligns across 9 bases. The CDR3 sequence is 15 residues long. Looked up from germline, CDR1 is DFQATT and CDR2 is SNEGSKA (reference sequence). V trimming: 3 bases; J trimming: 7 bases; junction bases outside the gene matches: 12. This CDR3 is CSARPPGQGTGGYTF. In DNA, the CDR3 is TGCAGTGCTAGGCCCCCGGGACAGGGCACAGGTGGCTACACCTTC.

This clonotype was counted a few times. The J gene is TRBJ2-5, the V gene TRBV5-6, with 15 bases fitting TRBD2. This CDR3 comprises 16 residues. Per germline, CDR1 SGHDT and CDR2 YYEEEE. V was pared by 4 bases and J by 4 bases, with 5 bases of the junction left unmatched. The CDR3, as DNA: TGTGCCAGCAGCCTTAGGACTAGCGGGGGGGCAGAGACCCAGTACTTC. Its protein product is CASSLRTSGGAETQYF. The full variable domain, completed using reference TRBV5-6 and TRBJ2-5, is DAGVTQSPTHLIKTRGQQVTLRCSPKSGHDTVSWYQQALGQGPQFIFQYYEEEERQRGNFPDRFSGHQFPNYSSELNVNALLLGDSALYLCASSLRTSGGAETQYFGPGTRLLVL.

The rearrangement uses TRBV11-2 and TRBJ2-7; D ambiguous. Trimming cost V 5 bases and J 5 bases, with 16 bases left between them. CDR1 and CDR2 (germline): SGHAT, FQNNGV. The CDR3 is 14 residues long. CDR3 residues: CASSPSVLRDEQYV. CDR3 coding DNA: TGTGCCAGCAGCCCAAGCGTGTTACGGGACGAGCAGTACGTC.

This clonotype was counted many times. The V and J genes are TRBV12-3 or TRBV12-4 and TRBJ2-7, with D possibly called TRBD1 or TRBD2 (5 bases each). V lost 1 base and J 2 bases, leaving 9 bases between the germline ends. This CDR3 contains 14 residues. The CDR3 nucleotides are TGTGCCAGCAGTTTAGGCCCGGGGCCCTACGAGCAGTACTTC. As protein: CASSLGPGPYEQYF.

This clonotype was detected ten times or more. A much bigger clone sits one base away, suggesting this may be a read error. The gene calls are TRBV5-1 and TRBJ1-1; no definite D call. Germline V CDR1 and CDR2: SGHRS, YFSETQ. The CDR3 is 11 amino acids. V lost 4 bases, J lost 4 bases, and 5 bases lay in between. The CDR3 bases are TGCGCCAGCAGCGTGGGCACTGAAGCTTTCTTT. Its translation is CASSVGTEAFF.

As to this clonotype: This clone may be a read error of a much larger clone one base away. V usage is TRBV20-1 and J usage is TRBJ1-4; 9 bases are a match to TRBD1. Germline-derived CDR1 and CDR2 are DFQATT and SNEGSKA (reference sequence). V gave up 5 bases and J gave up 2 bases; unmatched junction bases: 3. The CDR3 is 14 residues long. The CDR3 DNA is TGCAGTGCTTACAGGGGGCACACTAATGAAAAACTGTTTTTT. The encoded protein is CSAYRGHTNEKLFF.

This sequence joins TRBV6-1 and TRBJ1-2; D is ambiguous. CDR1 and CDR2 from the germline V gene are MNHNS and SASEGT. This CDR3 is built from 13 residues. V was trimmed by 6 bases and J by 0 bases, leaving 8 bases between them. In DNA form, the CDR3 reads TGTGCCAGCAGGCCCCTGGCTAACTATGGCTACACCTTC. It yields the protein CASRPLANYGYTF.

This clonotype has ten or more counts. This rearrangement joins TRBV20-1 to TRBJ1-5, with unresolved D. The germline CDR1 and CDR2 sequences are DFQATT and SNEGSKA (reference sequence). The CDR3 covers 14 residues. V lost 3 bases, J lost 6 bases, and 15 bases lay in between. As DNA, the CDR3 is TGCAGTGCTAGGTATCCGGGGAGTGGTCAGCCCCAGCATTTT. Protein sequence: CSARYPGSGQPQHF.

This clonotype was counted at least ten times. J is TRBJ2-7 and V is TRBV20-1, with a possible D match to TRBD2 (5 bases). The length of the CDR3 is 12 residues. Germline assignment: CDR1 DFQATT and CDR2 SNEGSKA (reference sequence). V shed 6 bases and J shed 3 bases, with 12 bases lying between them. This CDR3 reads CSATDSNYEQYF. In nucleotides, the CDR3 is TGCAGTGCCACGGACTCTAACTACGAGCAGTACTTC.

This clonotype was seen at least ten times. In DNA, the CDR3 is TGTGCCAGCAGTTACTCCTGGACAACTCCTGGGTCTAATGAAAAACTGTTTTTT. This gives the protein CASSYSWTTPGSNEKLFF. The rearrangement uses TRBV6-5 and TRBJ1-4; possibly TRBD1 for D (5 bases). V shed 0 bases and J shed 3 bases, with 17 bases lying between them. Germline V lookup: CDR1 MNHEY, CDR2 SVGAGI. The CDR3 covers 18 residues.

The table lists this clonotype with a few counts. V is TRBV7-2 and J is TRBJ2-4; 11 nucleotides align to TRBD2. V gave up 3 bases and J gave up 7 bases; unmatched junction bases: 5. Per the germline V gene, CDR1 is SGHTA and CDR2 is FQGNSA. The CDR3 extends over 15 amino acids. The CDR3 sequence is CASSFSGGEQNIQYF. DNA for the CDR3: TGTGCCAGCAGCTTTAGCGGGGGGGAACAGAACATTCAGTACTTC.

V gene TRBV7-9 combines with J gene TRBJ2-1; the match to TRBD1 covers 7 bases. The CDR3 length is 14 residues. Germline loops: CDR1 SEHNR, CDR2 FQNEAQ (reference sequence). The V gene end was trimmed by 4 bases and the J gene end by 7 bases; junction bases not matched to a gene: 7. The CDR3 sequence: CASSWTQQGNEQFF. In DNA, the CDR3 is TGTGCCAGCAGCTGGACCCAACAGGGGAATGAGCAGTTCTTC.

This clonotype was observed many times. The rearrangement links TRBV20-1 to TRBJ2-7, with TRBD2 identical over 13 bases. The V gene's germline CDR1 is DFQATT and CDR2 SNEGSKA (reference sequence). After removal of 3 bases from V and 0 bases from J, the junction contained 5 bases not matched to a gene. The CDR3 extends over 16 amino acids. In DNA form, the CDR3 reads TGCAGTGCTAGGGGACTAGCGGGGAGCCCCTCCTACGAGCAGTACTTC. This gives the protein CSARGLAGSPSYEQYF.

There are many counts of this clonotype. The chain links TRBV20-1 to TRBJ2-3; tentatively, D is TRBD1 or TRBD2 (5 bases each). This CDR3 region has 15 residues. Trimming removed 6 bases at V and 2 bases at J, with 18 bases between. Germline V gene data show CDR1 as DFQATT and CDR2 as SNEGSKA (reference sequence). In DNA form, the CDR3 reads TGCAGTGCCCCAGGGTACCGGGAACCCACAGATACGCAGTATTTT. Translating gives CSAPGYREPTDTQYF.

This clonotype appeared a few times. V usage is TRBV12-3 or TRBV12-4 and J usage is TRBJ2-4, with TRBD1 matching 9 bases. The V gene end was trimmed by 5 bases and the J gene end by 8 bases; junction bases not matched to a gene: 10. The CDR3 sequence is 15 residues long. In DNA, the CDR3 is TGTGCCAGCAGTAATAGACAGGGGGGAGTGGACATTCAGTACTTC. This codes for CASSNRQGGVDIQYF.

This clonotype was counted a few times. V and J are TRBV11-1 and TRBJ2-1; 13 bases map to TRBD2. The CDR3 runs 19 residues. The J segment lost 6 bases and the V segment lost 0 bases, leaving 11 bases of the junction unmatched. Germline lookup yields CDR1 SGHAT and CDR2 FQDESV (reference sequence). The CDR3 DNA reads TGTGCCAGCAGCTTAGCGTATTCCATGGGACTAGCGGGGATCAATGAGCAGTTCTTC. Amino acids: CASSLAYSMGLAGINEQFF.

This clonotype was found many times. The V and J genes are TRBV20-1 and TRBJ1-1, with a tentative D call TRBD1 (5 bases). Trimming shortened V by 1 base and J by 0 bases, and 12 bases separated the two germline ends. CDR3 length: 15 amino acids. Germline V lookup: CDR1 DFQATT, CDR2 SNEGSKA (reference sequence). The CDR3 region has the DNA TGCAGTGCTAGAGGGAACCAGGGAATGAACACTGAAGCTTTCTTT. Its protein is CSARGNQGMNTEAFF.

The chain recombines TRBV20-1 with TRBJ2-6; D gene uncertain. The CDR3 runs 18 residues. Germline V gives CDR1 DFQATT, CDR2 SNEGSKA (reference sequence). V was clipped by 0 bases and J by 4 bases, with 19 bases between them. CDR3: CSARDRKELILGANVLTF. For the CDR3, the DNA is TGCAGTGCTAGAGATCGGAAAGAACTCATTTTAGGGGCCAACGTCCTGACTTTC.

The chain is built from TRBV7-2 and TRBJ1-6; unclear D gene. V shed 1 base and J shed 7 bases, with 14 bases lying between them. The CDR3 contains 16 residues. Germline V gene sequence: CDR1 SGHTA, CDR2 FQGNSA. CDR3 sequence reads: CASSLDFSATNSPLHF. The CDR3 region has the DNA TGTGCCAGCAGCTTAGATTTCTCTGCTACCAATTCACCCCTCCACTTT.

The sample holds many counts of this clonotype. The missing conserved phenylalanine or tryptophan at the end of this CDR3 makes a read error likely. The gene calls are TRBV4-3 and TRBJ2-3; unclear D gene. Trimming stripped 3 bases from V and 5 bases from J, with 9 bases between. There are 13 residues in the CDR3. Germline-derived CDR1 and CDR2 are LGHNA and YSLEER. CDR3 DNA: TGCGCCAGCAGCCAGGAGATTGGAGATACGCAGTATTCT. Translating it yields CASSQEIGDTQYS.